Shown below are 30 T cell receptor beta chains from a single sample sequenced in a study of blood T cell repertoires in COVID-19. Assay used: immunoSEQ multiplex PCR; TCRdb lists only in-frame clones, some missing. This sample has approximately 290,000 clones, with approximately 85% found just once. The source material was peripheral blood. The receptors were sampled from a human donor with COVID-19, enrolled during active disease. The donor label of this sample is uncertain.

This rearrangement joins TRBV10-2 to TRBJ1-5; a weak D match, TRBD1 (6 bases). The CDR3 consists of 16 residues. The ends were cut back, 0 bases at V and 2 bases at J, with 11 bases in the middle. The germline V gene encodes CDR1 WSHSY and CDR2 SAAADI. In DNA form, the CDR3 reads TGCGCCAGCAGTGAGTCGGGGGGGGCGGGCAATCAGCCCCAGCATTTT. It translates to CASSESGGAGNQPQHF.

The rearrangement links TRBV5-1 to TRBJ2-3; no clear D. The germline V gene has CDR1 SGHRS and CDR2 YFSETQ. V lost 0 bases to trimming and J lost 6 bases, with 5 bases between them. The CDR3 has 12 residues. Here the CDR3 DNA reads TGCGCCAGCAGCTTGGCCGAGGATACGCAGTATTTT. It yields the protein CASSLAEDTQYF. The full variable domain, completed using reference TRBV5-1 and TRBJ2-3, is KAGVTQTPRYLIKTRGQQVTLSCSPISGHRSVSWYQQTPGQGLQFLFEYFSETQRNKGNFPGRFSGRQFSNSRSEMNVSTLELGDSALYLCASSLAEDTQYFGPGTRLTVL.

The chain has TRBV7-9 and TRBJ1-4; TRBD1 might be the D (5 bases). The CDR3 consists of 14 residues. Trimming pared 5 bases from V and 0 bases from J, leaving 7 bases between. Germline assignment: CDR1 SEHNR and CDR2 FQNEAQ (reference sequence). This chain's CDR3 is CASSPGPTNEKLFF. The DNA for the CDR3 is TGTGCCAGCAGCCCAGGGCCAACTAATGAAAAACTGTTTTTT.

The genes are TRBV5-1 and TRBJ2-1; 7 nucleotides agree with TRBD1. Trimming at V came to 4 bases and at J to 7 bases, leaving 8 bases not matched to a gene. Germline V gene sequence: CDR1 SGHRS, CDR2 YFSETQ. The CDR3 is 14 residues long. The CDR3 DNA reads TGCGCCAGCAGCCCCGGACAGGCCCCGAATGAGCAGTTCTTC. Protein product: CASSPGQAPNEQFF.

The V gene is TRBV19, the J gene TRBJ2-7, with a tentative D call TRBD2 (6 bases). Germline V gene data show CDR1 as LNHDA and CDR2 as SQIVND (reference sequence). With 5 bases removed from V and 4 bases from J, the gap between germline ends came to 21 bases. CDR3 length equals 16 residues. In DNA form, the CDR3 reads TGTGCCAGTAGTCCCCGATATAGCGGAGTTCAGTACGAGCAGTACTTC. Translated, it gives CASSPRYSGVQYEQYF.

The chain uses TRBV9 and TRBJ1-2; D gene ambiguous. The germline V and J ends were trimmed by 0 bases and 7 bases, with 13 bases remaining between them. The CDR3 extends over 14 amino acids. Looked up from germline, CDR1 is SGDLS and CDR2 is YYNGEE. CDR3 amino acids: CASSVDVGLAGYTF. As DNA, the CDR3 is TGTGCCAGCAGCGTAGACGTAGGACTCGCTGGCTACACCTTC.

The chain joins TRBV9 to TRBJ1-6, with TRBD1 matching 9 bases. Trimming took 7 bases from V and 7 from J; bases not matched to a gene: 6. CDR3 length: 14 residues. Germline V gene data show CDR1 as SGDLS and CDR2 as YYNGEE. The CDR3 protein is CASGRQGDNSPLHF. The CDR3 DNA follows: TGTGCCAGCGGCCGACAGGGGGACAATTCACCCCTCCACTTT. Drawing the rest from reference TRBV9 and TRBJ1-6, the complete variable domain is DSGVTQTPKHLITATGQRVTLRCSPRSGDLSVYWYQQSLDQGLQFLIQYYNGEERAKGNILERFSAQQFPDLHSELNLSSLELGDSALYFCASGRQGDNSPLHFGNGTRLTVT.

CDR3 coding DNA: TGCGCCAGCAGCCAGATAACTCTAGCGGGAGTCTACGAGCAGTACTTC. Its protein is CASSQITLAGVYEQYF. V usage is TRBV4-1 and J usage is TRBJ2-7; 10 bases align to TRBD2. Germline V CDR1 and CDR2: MGHRA, YSYEKL. This CDR3 is built from 16 residues. V shed 3 bases and J 3 bases; nucleotides not matched to a gene: 8.

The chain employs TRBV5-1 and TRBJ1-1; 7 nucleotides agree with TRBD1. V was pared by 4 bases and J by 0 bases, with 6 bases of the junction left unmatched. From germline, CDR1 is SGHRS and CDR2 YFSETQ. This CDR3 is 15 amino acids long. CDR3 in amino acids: CASSERQGMNTEAFF. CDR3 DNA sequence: TGCGCCAGCAGCGAACGACAGGGCATGAACACTGAAGCTTTCTTT.

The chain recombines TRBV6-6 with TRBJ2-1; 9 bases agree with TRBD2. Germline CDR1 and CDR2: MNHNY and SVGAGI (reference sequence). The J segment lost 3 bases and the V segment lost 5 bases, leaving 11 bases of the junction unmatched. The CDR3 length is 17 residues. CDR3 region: CASSPLGSGGFYNEQFF. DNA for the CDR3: TGTGCCAGCAGTCCGTTGGGTAGCGGGGGATTCTACAATGAGCAGTTCTTC.

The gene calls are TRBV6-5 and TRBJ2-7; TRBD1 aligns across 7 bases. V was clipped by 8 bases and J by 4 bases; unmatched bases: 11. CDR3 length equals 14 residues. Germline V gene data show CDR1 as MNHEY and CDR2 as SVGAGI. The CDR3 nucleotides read TGTGCCAGCGCAGGGGGTACGCCCTTTTACGAGCAGTACTTC. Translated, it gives CASAGGTPFYEQYF.

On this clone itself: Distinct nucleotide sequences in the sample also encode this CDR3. The CDR3 spells CASSYLPVSGNTIYF. DNA of the CDR3: TGTGCCAGCAGTTACCTTCCGGTCTCTGGAAACACCATATATTTT. The chain links TRBV6-5 to TRBJ1-3; D gene unclear. The V end lost 2 bases, the J end lost 0 bases, and 8 bases lay between the germline ends. Germline CDR1 and CDR2: MNHEY and SVGAGI. There are 15 residues in the CDR3.

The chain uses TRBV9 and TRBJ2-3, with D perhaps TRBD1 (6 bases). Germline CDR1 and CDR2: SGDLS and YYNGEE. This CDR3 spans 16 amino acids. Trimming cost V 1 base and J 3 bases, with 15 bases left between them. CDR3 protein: CASSVNPGHLTDTQYF. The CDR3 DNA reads TGTGCCAGCAGCGTAAATCCGGGACACCTTACAGATACGCAGTATTTT.

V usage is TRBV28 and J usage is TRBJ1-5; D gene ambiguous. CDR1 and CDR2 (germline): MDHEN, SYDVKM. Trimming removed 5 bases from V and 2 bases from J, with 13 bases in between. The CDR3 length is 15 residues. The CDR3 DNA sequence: TGTGCCAGCAGTAGAGGGAGTTCAGGCAATCAGCCCCAGCATTTT. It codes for CASSRGSSGNQPQHF.

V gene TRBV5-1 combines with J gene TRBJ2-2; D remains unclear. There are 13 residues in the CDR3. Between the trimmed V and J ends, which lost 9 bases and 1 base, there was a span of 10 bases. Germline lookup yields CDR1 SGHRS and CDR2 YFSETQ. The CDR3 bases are TGCGCCACCCAGGCAGGGAACACCGGGGAGCTGTTTTTT. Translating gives CATQAGNTGELFF.

This chain's CDR3 is CASSPRQGSGDIQYF. CDR3 sequence (DNA): TGTGCCAGCAGCCCGCGACAGGGTTCGGGGGACATTCAGTACTTC. The chain has TRBV7-6 and TRBJ2-4; possible D gene TRBD1, 7 bases. This CDR3 has 15 amino acids. Germline-derived CDR1 and CDR2 are SGHVS and FNYEAQ. V lost 5 bases and J lost 8, with 19 bases in between. Combining the CDR3 with reference TRBV7-6 and TRBJ2-4 gives the whole variable domain GAGVSQSPRYKVTKRGQDVALRCDPISGHVSLYWYRQALGQGPEFLTYFNYEAQQDKSGLPNDRFSAERPEGSISTLTIQRTEQRDSAMYRCASSPRQGSGDIQYFGAGTRLSVL.

The CDR3 loop reads CSARLNIEQFF. CDR3 sequence (DNA): TGCAGTGCTAGGCTAAATATCGAGCAGTTCTTC. The V and J genes are TRBV20-1 and TRBJ2-1; no definite D call. The CDR3 extends over 11 amino acids. Per the germline V gene, CDR1 is DFQATT and CDR2 is SNEGSKA (reference sequence). The germline V and J ends were trimmed by 3 bases and 10 bases, with 10 bases remaining between them.

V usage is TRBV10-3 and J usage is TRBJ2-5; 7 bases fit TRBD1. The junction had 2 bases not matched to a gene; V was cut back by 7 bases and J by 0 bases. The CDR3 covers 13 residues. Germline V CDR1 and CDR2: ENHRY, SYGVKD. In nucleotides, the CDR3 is TGTGCCATCAAGGGGACAGACCAAGAGACCCAGTACTTC. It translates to CAIKGTDQETQYF.

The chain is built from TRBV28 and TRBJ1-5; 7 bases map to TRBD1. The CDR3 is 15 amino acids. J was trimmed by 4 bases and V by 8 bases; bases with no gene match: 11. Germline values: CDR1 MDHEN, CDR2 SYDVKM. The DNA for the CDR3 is TGTGCCAGCCATAAGACAGGGCCAGTTAATCAGCCCCAGCATTTT. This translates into CASHKTGPVNQPQHF.

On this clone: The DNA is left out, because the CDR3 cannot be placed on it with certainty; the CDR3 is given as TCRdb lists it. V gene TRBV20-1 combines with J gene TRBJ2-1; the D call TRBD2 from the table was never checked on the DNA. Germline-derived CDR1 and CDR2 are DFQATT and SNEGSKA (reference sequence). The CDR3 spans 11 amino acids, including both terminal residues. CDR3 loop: CSAVASGTLLF.

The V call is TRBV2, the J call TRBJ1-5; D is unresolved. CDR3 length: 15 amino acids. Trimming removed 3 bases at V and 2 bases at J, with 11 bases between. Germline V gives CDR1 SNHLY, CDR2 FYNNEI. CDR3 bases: TGTGCCAGCAGTGATATTCGGGGAGGCAATCAGCCCCAGCATTTT. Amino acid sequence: CASSDIRGGNQPQHF.

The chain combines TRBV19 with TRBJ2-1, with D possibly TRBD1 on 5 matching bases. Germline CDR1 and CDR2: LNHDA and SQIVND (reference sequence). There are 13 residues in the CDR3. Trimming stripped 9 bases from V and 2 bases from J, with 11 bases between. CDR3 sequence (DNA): TGTGCCAGCCGACAGAGCACCTACAATGAGCAGTTCTTC. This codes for CASRQSTYNEQFF.

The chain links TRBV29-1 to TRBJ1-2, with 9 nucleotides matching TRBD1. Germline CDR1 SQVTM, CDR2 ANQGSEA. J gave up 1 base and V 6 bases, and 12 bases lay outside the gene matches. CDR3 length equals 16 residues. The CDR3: CSVSGTGPGFNYGYTF. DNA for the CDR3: TGCAGCGTCTCCGGGACAGGGCCGGGATTTAACTATGGCTACACCTTC.

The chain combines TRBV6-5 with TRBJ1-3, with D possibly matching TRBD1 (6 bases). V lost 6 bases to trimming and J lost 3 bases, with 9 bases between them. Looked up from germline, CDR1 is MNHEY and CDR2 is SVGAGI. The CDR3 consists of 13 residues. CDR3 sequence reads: CASSRTVGNTIYF. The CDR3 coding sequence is TGTGCCAGCAGCAGGACAGTTGGAAACACCATATATTTT.

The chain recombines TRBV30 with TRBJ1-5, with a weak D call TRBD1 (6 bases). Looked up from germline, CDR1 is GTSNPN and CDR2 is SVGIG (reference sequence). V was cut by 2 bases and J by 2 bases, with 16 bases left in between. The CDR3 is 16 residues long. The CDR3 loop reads CAWSQGRGGRNQPQHF. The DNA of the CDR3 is TGTGCCTGGAGTCAGGGGAGGGGAGGTCGCAATCAGCCCCAGCATTTT.

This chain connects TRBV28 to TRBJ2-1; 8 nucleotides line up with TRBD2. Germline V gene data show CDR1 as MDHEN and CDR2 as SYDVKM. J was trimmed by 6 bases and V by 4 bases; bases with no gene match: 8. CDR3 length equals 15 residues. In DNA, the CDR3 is TGTGCCAGCAGTTCCCCCGGGAGGGCTGTCAATGAGCAGTTCTTC. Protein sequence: CASSSPGRAVNEQFF. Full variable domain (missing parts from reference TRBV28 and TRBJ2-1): DVKVTQSSRYLVKRTGEKVFLECVQDMDHENMFWYRQDPGLGLRLIYFSYDVKMKEKGDIPEGYSVSREKKERFSLILESASTNQTSMYLCASSSPGRAVNEQFFGPGTRLTVL.

The CDR3 reads CASTDDRLASYEQYF. The CDR3 DNA sequence: TGTGCCAGCACAGATGACAGGCTAGCTTCCTACGAGCAGTACTTC. This chain connects TRBV28 to TRBJ2-7, with D tentatively TRBD1 (6 bases). Between the trimmed V and J ends, which lost 7 bases and 1 base, there was a span of 17 bases. Looked up from germline, CDR1 is MDHEN and CDR2 is SYDVKM. The CDR3 is made up of 15 amino acids.

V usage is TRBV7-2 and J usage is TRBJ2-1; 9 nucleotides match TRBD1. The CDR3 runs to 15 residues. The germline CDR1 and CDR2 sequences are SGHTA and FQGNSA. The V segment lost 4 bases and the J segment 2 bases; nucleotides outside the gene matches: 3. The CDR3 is CASSWRQGAYNEQFF. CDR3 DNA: TGTGCCAGCAGCTGGAGACAGGGGGCCTACAATGAGCAGTTCTTC.

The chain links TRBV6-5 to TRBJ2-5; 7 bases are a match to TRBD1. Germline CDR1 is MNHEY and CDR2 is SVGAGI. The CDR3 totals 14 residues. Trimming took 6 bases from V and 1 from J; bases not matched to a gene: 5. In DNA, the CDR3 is TGTGCCAGCAGCATGGACAGGATCCAAGAGACCCAGTACTTC. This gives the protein CASSMDRIQETQYF.

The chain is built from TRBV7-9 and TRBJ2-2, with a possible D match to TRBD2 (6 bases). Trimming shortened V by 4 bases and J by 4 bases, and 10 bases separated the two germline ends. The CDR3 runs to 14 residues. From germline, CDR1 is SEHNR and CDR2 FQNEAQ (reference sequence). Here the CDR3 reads CASSSPGVTGELFF. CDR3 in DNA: TGTGCCAGCAGCTCACCGGGAGTCACCGGGGAGCTGTTTTTT. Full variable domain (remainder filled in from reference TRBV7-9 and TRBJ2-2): DTGVSQNPRHKITKRGQNVTFRCDPISEHNRLYWYRQTLGQGPEFLTYFQNEAQLEKSRLLSDRFSAERPKGSFSTLEIQRTEQGDSAMYLCASSSPGVTGELFFGEGSRLTVL.